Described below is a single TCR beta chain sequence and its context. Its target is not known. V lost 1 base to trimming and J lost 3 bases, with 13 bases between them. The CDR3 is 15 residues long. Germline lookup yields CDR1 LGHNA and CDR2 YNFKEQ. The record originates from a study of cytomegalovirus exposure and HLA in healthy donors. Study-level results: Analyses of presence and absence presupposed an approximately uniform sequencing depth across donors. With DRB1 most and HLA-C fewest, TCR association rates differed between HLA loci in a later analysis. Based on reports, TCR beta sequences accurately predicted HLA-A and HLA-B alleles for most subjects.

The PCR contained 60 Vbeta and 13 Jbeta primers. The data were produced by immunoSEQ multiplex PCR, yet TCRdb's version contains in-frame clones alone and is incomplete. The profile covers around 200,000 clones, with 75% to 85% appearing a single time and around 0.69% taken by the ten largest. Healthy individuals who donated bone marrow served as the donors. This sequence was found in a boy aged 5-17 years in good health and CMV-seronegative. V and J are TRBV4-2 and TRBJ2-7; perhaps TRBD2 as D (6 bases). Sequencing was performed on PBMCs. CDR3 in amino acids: CASSQGGGEIYEQYF. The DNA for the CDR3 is TGTGCCAGCAGCCAAGGAGGAGGGGAAATCTACGAGCAGTACTTC.